One and the same sample provided the 17 T cell receptor beta chains below, sequenced in a study of blood T cell repertoires in COVID-19. TCRdb keeps only in-frame clones here, not all; method: immunoSEQ multiplex PCR. The table lists about 210,000 clones, roughly 81% of them singletons. The sequenced material came from peripheral blood. These receptors all come from a woman between 50 and 59 years old with active or convalescent COVID-19.

This chain connects TRBV12-3 or TRBV12-4 to TRBJ1-2; D not resolved. This CDR3 has 13 amino acids. Trimming shortened V by 2 bases and J by 7 bases, and 11 bases separated the two germline ends. CDR3 amino acids: CASSLIRVGGYTF. CDR3 nucleotides: TGTGCCAGCAGTTTAATCCGGGTGGGTGGCTACACCTTC.

V and J are TRBV10-3 and TRBJ1-1; D is perhaps TRBD1 (5 bases). CDR1 is ENHRY, CDR2 SYGVKD, per germline. The CDR3 has 13 residues. The ends were cut back, 6 bases at V and 1 base at J, with 9 bases in the middle. In DNA, the CDR3 is TGTGCCATCAGAAATACAGGGAACACTGAAGCTTTCTTT. It is translated as CAIRNTGNTEAFF.

The chain recombines TRBV7-9 with TRBJ1-2; D uncertain. Germline CDR1 SEHNR, CDR2 FQNEAQ (reference sequence). V lost 1 base and J 7 bases, leaving 4 bases between the germline ends. This CDR3 is built from 11 residues. CDR3 region: CASSLGAGYTF. CDR3 nucleotide sequence: TGTGCCAGCAGCTTAGGGGCTGGCTACACCTTC.

The chain joins TRBV2 to TRBJ1-2; TRBD1 matches 9 bases. V lost 0 bases and J lost 2; bases outside the gene matches: 4. The CDR3 loop spans 16 amino acids. Germline values: CDR1 SNHLY, CDR2 FYNNEI. The CDR3 coding sequence is TGTGCCAGCAGTGAAGCGCTAGGGACAGGGAACTATGGCTACACCTTC. Encoded protein: CASSEALGTGNYGYTF. Using reference TRBV2 and TRBJ1-2 for the parts outside the CDR3, the full variable domain is EPEVTQTPSHQVTQMGQEVILRCVPISNHLYFYWYRQILGQKVEFLVSFYNNEISEKSEIFDDQFSVERPDGSNFTLKIRSTKLEDSAMYFCASSEALGTGNYGYTFGSGTRLTVV.

This clone was detected once. The chain links TRBV24-1 to TRBJ2-1; D is unresolved. V lost 2 bases and J 3 bases, leaving 13 bases between the germline ends. CDR3 length: 16 residues. Germline V CDR1 and CDR2: KGHDR, SFDVKD. CDR3 in amino acids: CATSDSGPRYYNEQFF. In nucleotides, the CDR3 is TGTGCCACCAGTGATTCAGGCCCCCGGTACTACAATGAGCAGTTCTTC.

This chain uses TRBV14 with TRBJ2-7; no clear D. Trimming stripped 6 bases from V and 5 bases from J, with 8 bases between. From germline, CDR1 is SGHDN and CDR2 FVKESK. This CDR3 region has 11 residues. Here the CDR3 reads CASSISHEQYF. DNA for the CDR3: TGTGCCAGCAGTATTTCCCACGAGCAGTACTTC.

There are many counts of this clone. The gene calls are TRBV6-5 and TRBJ1-1, with a tentative D call TRBD1 (5 bases). The CDR3 sequence is 14 residues long. Trimming left V 5 bases short and J 1 base short, with 11 bases between. The germline gives CDR1 MNHEY, CDR2 SVGAGI. This CDR3 reads CASSTGDSNTEAFF. CDR3 DNA: TGTGCCAGCAGTACGGGGGACTCGAACACTGAAGCTTTCTTT.

This rearrangement joins TRBV19 to TRBJ2-3, with TRBD2 matching over 8 bases. With V trimmed by 10 bases and J by 5 bases, 14 bases remained unmatched. Germline V lookup: CDR1 LNHDA, CDR2 SQIVND (reference sequence). The CDR3 is 15 amino acids. CDR3 loop: CATSPPGGEIDTQYF. The CDR3 bases are TGTGCCACCTCCCCACCCGGGGGGGAGATAGATACGCAGTATTTT. Looking up the rest from reference TRBV19 and TRBJ2-3 gives the full variable domain: DGGITQSPKYLFRKEGQNVTLSCEQNLNHDAMYWYRQDPGQGLRLIYYSQIVNDFQKGDIAEGYSVSREKKESFPLTVTSAQKNPTAFYLCATSPPGGEIDTQYFGPGTRLTVL.

This sequence joins TRBV5-4 and TRBJ2-1; a weak D match, TRBD1 (5 bases). Germline values: CDR1 SGHNT, CDR2 YYREEE (reference sequence). The V gene lost 5 bases and the J gene lost 5 bases, with 17 bases spanning the gap. The CDR3 spans 15 residues. The CDR3 DNA reads TGTGCCAGCAGTTTTTCAGGGTCTCCTAACAATGAGCAGTTCTTC. Encoded protein: CASSFSGSPNNEQFF.

The chain has TRBV5-1 and TRBJ2-7; 7 bases agree with TRBD1. V trimming: 2 bases; J trimming: 4 bases; junction bases outside the gene matches: 9. The CDR3 runs 15 residues. Germline CDR1 is SGHRS and CDR2 is YFSETQ. The CDR3 DNA reads TGCGCCAGCAGCTTATTAGGCCAGGGGGATTACGAGCAGTACGTC. This translates into CASSLLGQGDYEQYV.

This clone occurred many times. V usage is TRBV7-9 and J usage is TRBJ1-1; D gene unclear. V was trimmed by 5 bases and J by 4 bases, leaving 14 bases between them. Germline-derived CDR1 and CDR2 are SEHNR and FQNEAQ (reference sequence). The CDR3 is made up of 14 amino acids. CDR3 sequence: CASSPSRAFTEAFF. CDR3 DNA: TGTGCCAGCAGCCCCTCTCGAGCCTTCACTGAAGCTTTCTTT.

This clone has a single count. The genes are TRBV11-2 and TRBJ1-6; D possibly corresponds to TRBD1 (5 bases). This CDR3 region has 13 residues. Germline lookup yields CDR1 SGHAT and CDR2 FQNNGV. The V gene lost 4 bases and the J gene lost 7 bases, with 8 bases spanning the gap. CDR3 in DNA: TGTGCCAGCAGCTCCCAGGGCAATTCACCCCTCCACTTT. The encoded protein is CASSSQGNSPLHF.

This rearrangement joins TRBV5-6 to TRBJ2-1, with 12 bases that match TRBD2. CDR3 length: 17 residues. Trimming at V came to 2 bases and at J to 8 bases, leaving 11 bases not matched to a gene. CDR1 and CDR2 (germline): SGHDT, YYEEEE. CDR3 amino acids: CASSLGLAGGPGDEQFF. In nucleotides, the CDR3 is TGTGCCAGCAGCTTAGGGCTAGCGGGAGGGCCGGGAGATGAGCAGTTCTTC.

The chain has TRBV5-1 and TRBJ2-7; 7 bases fit TRBD2. Germline loops: CDR1 SGHRS, CDR2 YFSETQ. The CDR3 has 15 amino acids. The ends lost 0 bases at V and 0 bases at J; junction bases unmatched: 3. The CDR3 DNA is TGCGCCAGCAGCTTGGGCGGGGGAAGCTCCTACGAGCAGTACTTC. Its translation: CASSLGGGSSYEQYF.

The chain links TRBV7-9 to TRBJ1-2; D not certain. Germline V gene sequence: CDR1 SEHNR, CDR2 FQNEAQ (reference sequence). The CDR3 runs 14 residues. V lost 1 base and J lost 5, with 11 bases in between. CDR3: CASSLVPNSYGYTF. The DNA of the CDR3 is TGTGCCAGCAGCTTAGTCCCCAACAGTTATGGCTACACCTTC.

V gene TRBV9 combines with J gene TRBJ2-3; TRBD2 is a possible D gene (6 bases). Germline V gene sequence: CDR1 SGDLS, CDR2 YYNGEE. The V end lost 0 bases, the J end lost 6 bases, and 14 bases lay between the germline ends. This CDR3 region has 15 residues. The CDR3 is CASSVVGGVGDTQYF. The CDR3 DNA reads as TGTGCCAGCAGCGTAGTGGGGGGAGTGGGGGATACGCAGTATTTT.

As for this clone: Other DNA sequences from this sample encode an identical CDR3 as well. The chain joins TRBV7-3 to TRBJ1-1; 8 bases line up with TRBD1. With 5 bases clipped from V and 1 base from J, the junction kept 3 bases outside the gene matches. CDR1 is SGHTA, CDR2 FQGTGA, per germline. The CDR3 is 14 amino acids. CDR3 sequence (DNA): TGTGCCAGCAGCCCTGGACAGGGGAACACTGAAGCTTTCTTT. Amino acid sequence: CASSPGQGNTEAFF.